A selection of T cell receptor beta chains follows, all from one sample in a study of T cells after yellow fever vaccination. Using its own MiXCR run on the 5' RACE reads, TCRdb lists one record per CDR3 protein. This table holds over 65,000 distinct CDR3 sequences, less than 15% found once. Sample: CD8+ T cells not binding an NS4B(214-222) dextramer, sorted from PBMCs, taken about 20 days after the first yellow fever vaccination. The receptors derive from a man aged 18-30 years who received the YFV17D yellow fever vaccine. The CDR3 runs from the conserved cysteine through the conserved F or W. Size tells how often a clone was seen (once, few, many) or the class of an expanded clone, and some rows leave it out.

cdr3_aa,clone_size,v_call,j_call
CASSPTGTEQYF,.,TRBV7-3,TRBJ2-7
CASSSPGQGTFSSYNEQFF,.,TRBV5-1,TRBJ2-1
CASSPSGTGEQYF,.,TRBV4-1,TRBJ2-7
CSGRDRNTDTQYF,few,TRBV20-1,TRBJ2-3
CASGLDHRTNQPQHF,.,TRBV12-5,TRBJ1-5
CASGDGNYGYTF,few,TRBV28,TRBJ1-2
CASSQTAGAENTGELFF,.,TRBV4-1,TRBJ2-2
CSARLRGTNTGELFF,many,TRBV20-1,TRBJ2-2
CASSLKDGMAVRGGETQYF,few,TRBV11-1,TRBJ2-5
CASSLVGLEGEETQYF,.,TRBV7-6,TRBJ2-5
CASSHPALTYNEQFF,few,TRBV4-1,TRBJ2-1
CASSGVVGELFF,.,TRBV6-6,TRBJ2-2
CASSFVSLGLAGSEQYF,.,TRBV7-2,TRBJ2-7
CASSHRGLHEKLFF,many,TRBV7-6,TRBJ1-4
CASSPIGLAGGGTDTQYF,few,TRBV6-1,TRBJ2-3
CASSLARGGLQETQYF,.,TRBV7-8,TRBJ2-5
CASSSHGTGGTEAFF,.,TRBV7-3,TRBJ1-1
CSARDGTGSYEQYF,few,TRBV20-1,TRBJ2-7
CASSLGGVGEAFF,.,TRBV7-3,TRBJ1-1
CASSLFGLHTGELFF,.,TRBV5-1,TRBJ2-2
CASSHIAGDDSGANVLTF,few,TRBV4-2,TRBJ2-6
CARSWCRGFTEAFF,.,TRBV5-3,TRBJ1-1
CASSSWTSSYNEQFF,.,TRBV9,TRBJ2-1
CASSLVRGTGRLNTEAFF,.,TRBV7-8,TRBJ1-1
CASRDQSVDNIQYF,few,TRBV7-9,TRBJ2-4
CASSLPERRNTIYF,few,TRBV11-2,TRBJ1-3